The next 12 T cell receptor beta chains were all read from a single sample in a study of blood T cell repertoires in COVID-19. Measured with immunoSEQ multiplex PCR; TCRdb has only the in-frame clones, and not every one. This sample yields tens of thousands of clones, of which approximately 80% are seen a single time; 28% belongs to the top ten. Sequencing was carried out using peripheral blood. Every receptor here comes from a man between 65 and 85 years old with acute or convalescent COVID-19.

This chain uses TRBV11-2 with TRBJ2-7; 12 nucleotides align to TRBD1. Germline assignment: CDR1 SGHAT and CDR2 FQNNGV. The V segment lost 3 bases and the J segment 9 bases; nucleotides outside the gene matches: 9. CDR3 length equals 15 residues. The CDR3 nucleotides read TGTGCCAGCAGCTTGGAGGGACAGGGGGCAGGAGGGCAGTACTTC. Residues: CASSLEGQGAGGQYF.

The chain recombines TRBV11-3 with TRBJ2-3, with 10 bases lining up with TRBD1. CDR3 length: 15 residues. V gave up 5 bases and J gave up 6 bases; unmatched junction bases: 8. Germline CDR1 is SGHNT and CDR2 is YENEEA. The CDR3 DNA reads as TGTGCCAGCAGCCTAGGGGGGACAGGGGCGGATACGCAGTATTTT. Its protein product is CASSLGGTGADTQYF.

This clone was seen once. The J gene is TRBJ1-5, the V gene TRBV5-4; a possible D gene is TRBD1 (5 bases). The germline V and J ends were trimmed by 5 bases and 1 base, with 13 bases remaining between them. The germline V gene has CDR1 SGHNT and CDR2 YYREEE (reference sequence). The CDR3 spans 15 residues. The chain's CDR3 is CASSKGGDSNQPQHF. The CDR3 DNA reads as TGTGCCAGCAGTAAGGGAGGGGACAGCAATCAGCCCCAGCATTTT.

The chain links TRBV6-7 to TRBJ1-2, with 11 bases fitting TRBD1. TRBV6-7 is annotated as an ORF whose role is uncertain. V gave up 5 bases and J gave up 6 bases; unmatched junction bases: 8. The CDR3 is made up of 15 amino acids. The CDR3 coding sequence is TGTGCCAGCAGTCCCACCGGGACAGGGGGAGATGGCTACACCTTC. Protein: CASSPTGTGGDGYTF.

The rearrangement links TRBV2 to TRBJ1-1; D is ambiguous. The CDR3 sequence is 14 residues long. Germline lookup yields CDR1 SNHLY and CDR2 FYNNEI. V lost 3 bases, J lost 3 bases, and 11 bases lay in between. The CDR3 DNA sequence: TGTGCCAGCAGTGAGGGCTTTATAGACACTGAAGCTTTCTTT. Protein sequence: CASSEGFIDTEAFF.

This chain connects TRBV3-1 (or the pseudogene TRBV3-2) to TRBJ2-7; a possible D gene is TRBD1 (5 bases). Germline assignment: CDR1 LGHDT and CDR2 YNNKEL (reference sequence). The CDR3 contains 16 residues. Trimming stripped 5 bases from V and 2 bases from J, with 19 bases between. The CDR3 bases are TGTGCCAGCAGCAATACGATAAGGGGTCCCCCCTACGAGCAGTACTTC. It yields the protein CASSNTIRGPPYEQYF.

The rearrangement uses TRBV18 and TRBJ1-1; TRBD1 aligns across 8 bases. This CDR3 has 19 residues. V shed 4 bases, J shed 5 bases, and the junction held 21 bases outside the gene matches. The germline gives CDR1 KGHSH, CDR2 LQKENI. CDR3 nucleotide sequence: TGTGCCAGCTCACGTAAGACAGGGGAGATTTCATCGGGGAGTACTGAAGCTTTCTTT. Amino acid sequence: CASSRKTGEISSGSTEAFF.

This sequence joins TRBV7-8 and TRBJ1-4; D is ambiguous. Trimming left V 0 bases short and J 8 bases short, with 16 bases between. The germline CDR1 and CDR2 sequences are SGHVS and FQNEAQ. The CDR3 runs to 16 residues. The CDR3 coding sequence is TGTGCCAGCAGCTTAGCGTTGGCCCGTGGGGAGGAAAAACTGTTTTTT. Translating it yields CASSLALARGEEKLFF.

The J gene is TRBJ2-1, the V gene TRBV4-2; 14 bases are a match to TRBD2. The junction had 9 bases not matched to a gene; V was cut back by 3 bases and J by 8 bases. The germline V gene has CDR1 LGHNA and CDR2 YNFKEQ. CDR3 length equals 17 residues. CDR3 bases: TGTGCCAGCAGCCACCTCGCCGGGACTAGCGGGAGTGATGAGCAGTTCTTC. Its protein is CASSHLAGTSGSDEQFF.

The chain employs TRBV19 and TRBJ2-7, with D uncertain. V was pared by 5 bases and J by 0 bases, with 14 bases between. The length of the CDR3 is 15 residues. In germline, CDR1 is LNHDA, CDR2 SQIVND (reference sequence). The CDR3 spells CASSPLSGSSYEQYF. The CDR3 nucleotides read TGTGCCAGTAGTCCTTTGTCGGGTAGCTCCTACGAGCAGTACTTC.

CDR3 DNA: TGTGCCAGCAGTCCCGGGACAGGTGACTACGAGCAGTACTTC. Its protein product is CASSPGTGDYEQYF. V usage is TRBV28 and J usage is TRBJ2-7, with 8 bases fitting TRBD1. The V gene's germline CDR1 is MDHEN and CDR2 SYDVKM. The V and J ends lost 5 bases and 3 bases, in that order; junction bases with no gene match: 6. The CDR3 is 14 amino acids.

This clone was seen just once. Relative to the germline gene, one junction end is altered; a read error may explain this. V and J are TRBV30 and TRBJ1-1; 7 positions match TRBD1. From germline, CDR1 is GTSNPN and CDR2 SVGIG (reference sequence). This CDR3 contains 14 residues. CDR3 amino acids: CAWSVFGTDQRGYF. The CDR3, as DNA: TGTGCCTGGAGTGTATTCGGGACAGATCAGAGAGGGTACTTT.